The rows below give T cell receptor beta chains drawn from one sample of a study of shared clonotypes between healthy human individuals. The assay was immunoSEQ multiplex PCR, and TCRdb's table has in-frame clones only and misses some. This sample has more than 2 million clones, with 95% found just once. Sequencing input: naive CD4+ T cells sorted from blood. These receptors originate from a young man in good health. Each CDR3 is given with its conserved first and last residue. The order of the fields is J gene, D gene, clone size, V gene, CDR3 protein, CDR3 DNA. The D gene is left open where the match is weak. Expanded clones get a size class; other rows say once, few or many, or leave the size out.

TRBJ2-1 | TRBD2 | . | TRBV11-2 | CASSSTSGNEQFF | TGTGCCAGCAGCTCGACTAGCGGGAATGAGCAGTTCTTC
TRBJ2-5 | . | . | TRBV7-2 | CASRGGQGETQYF | TGTGCCAGCAGGGGGGGCCAGGGTGAGACCCAGTACTTC
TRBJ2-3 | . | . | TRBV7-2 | CASSPDRTTDTQYF | TGTGCCAGCAGCCCGGACAGAACCACAGATACGCAGTATTTT
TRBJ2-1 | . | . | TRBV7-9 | CASSMSGVNEQFF | TGTGCCAGCAGCATGTCGGGGGTAAATGAGCAGTTCTTC
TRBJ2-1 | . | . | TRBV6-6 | CASSNSPYNEQFF | TGTGCCAGCAGTAACTCCCCCTACAATGAGCAGTTCTTC
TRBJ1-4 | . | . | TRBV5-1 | CASSVDPGATNEKLFF | TGCGCCAGCAGCGTCGATCCAGGGGCAACTAATGAAAAACTGTTTTTT
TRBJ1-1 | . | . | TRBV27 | CASRRGQGRTEAFF | TGTGCCAGCAGGCGGGGACAAGGGAGAACTGAAGCTTTCTTT
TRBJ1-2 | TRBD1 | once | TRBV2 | CASSGQGKGYGYTF | TGTGCCAGCAGTGGACAGGGAAAAGGTTATGGCTACACCTTC
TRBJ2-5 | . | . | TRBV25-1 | CASSELGRETQYF | TGTGCCAGCAGTGAATTAGGGAGGGAGACCCAGTACTTC
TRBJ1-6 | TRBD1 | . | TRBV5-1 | CASSLGTGDNSPLHF | TGCGCCAGCAGCTTGGGGACAGGGGATAATTCACCCCTCCACTTT
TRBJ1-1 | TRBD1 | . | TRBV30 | CAWRSSRTGNTEAFF | TGTGCCTGGAGGAGCTCAAGGACAGGGAACACTGAAGCTTTCTTT
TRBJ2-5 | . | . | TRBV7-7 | CASSLGGTPWLETQYF | TGTGCTAGCAGCTTAGGAGGGACACCGTGGTTAGAGACCCAGTACTTC
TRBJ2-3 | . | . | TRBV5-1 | CASSQNFPSTTDTQYF | TGCGCCAGCAGCCAAAACTTCCCTAGCACCACAGATACGCAGTATTTT
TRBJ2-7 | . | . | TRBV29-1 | CSVEVVSYEQYF | TGCAGCGTTGAAGTGGTATCCTACGAGCAGTACTTC
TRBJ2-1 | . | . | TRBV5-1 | CASSSGFWPNEQFF | TGCGCCAGCAGCTCGGGCTTTTGGCCGAATGAGCAGTTCTTC
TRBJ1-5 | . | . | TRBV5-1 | CASSLYGGANNQPQHF | TGCGCCAGCAGCCTCTATGGGGGCGCGAACAATCAGCCCCAGCATTTT
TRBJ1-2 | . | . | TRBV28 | CATLELWNYGYTF | TGTGCCACCCTTGAACTATGGAACTATGGCTACACCTTC
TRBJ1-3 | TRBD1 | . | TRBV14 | CASSLLRGTGGRRNTIYF | TGTGCCAGCAGCCTTCTAAGAGGGACAGGGGGCAGGAGAAACACCATATATTTT
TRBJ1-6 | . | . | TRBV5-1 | CASSLVQDGNSPLHF | TGCGCCAGCAGCTTGGTTCAGGACGGGAATTCACCCCTCCACTTT
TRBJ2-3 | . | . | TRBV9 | CASSADQTSTDTQYF | TGTGCCAGCAGCGCCGACCAGACAAGCACAGATACGCAGTATTTT
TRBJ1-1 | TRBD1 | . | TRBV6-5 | CASSRQGGFATEAFF | TGTGCCAGCAGCCGACAGGGTGGGTTTGCCACTGAAGCTTTCTTT
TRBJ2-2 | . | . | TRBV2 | CASSAVATNTGELFF | TGTGCCAGCAGTGCGGTAGCGACGAACACCGGGGAGCTGTTTTTT
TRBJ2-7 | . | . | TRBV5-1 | CASTPGTSSYEQYF | TGCGCCAGCACCCCCGGGACAAGCTCCTACGAGCAGTACTTC
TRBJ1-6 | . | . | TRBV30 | CAWSPDRGALHF | TGTGCCTGGAGCCCCGATCGGGGGGCCCTCCACTTT
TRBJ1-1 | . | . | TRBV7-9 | CASSLEEWGGAFF | TGTGCCAGCAGCTTAGAAGAATGGGGAGGGGCTTTCTTT
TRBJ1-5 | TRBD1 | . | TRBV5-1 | CASSLDRGQPQHF | TGCGCCAGCAGCTTGGACAGGGGACAGCCCCAGCATTTT
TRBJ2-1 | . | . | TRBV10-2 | CASSDMYERNEQFF | TGCGCCAGCAGTGATATGTACGAACGGAATGAGCAGTTCTTC
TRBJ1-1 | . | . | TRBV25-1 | CASGSTTEAFF | TGTGCCAGCGGTTCCACGACTGAAGCTTTCTTT
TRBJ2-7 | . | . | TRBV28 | CASILPSTGEQYF | TGTGCCAGCATCCTCCCCAGCACTGGTGAGCAGTACTTC
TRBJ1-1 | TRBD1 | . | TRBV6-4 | CASSGQGAATDTEAFF | TGTGCCAGCAGTGGACAGGGAGCGGCTACGGACACTGAAGCTTTCTTT
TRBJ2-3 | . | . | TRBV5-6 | CASSLEGTARPHTQYF | TGTGCCAGCAGCTTGGAAGGAACGGCTCGACCCCATACGCAGTATTTT
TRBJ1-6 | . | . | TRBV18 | CASSPLKGVISPLHF | TGTGCCAGCTCACCTTTGAAGGGAGTTATTTCACCCCTCCACTTT
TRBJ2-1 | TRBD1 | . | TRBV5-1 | CASSSGTGTSEQFF | TGCGCCAGCAGCTCCGGGACAGGGACAAGTGAGCAGTTCTTC
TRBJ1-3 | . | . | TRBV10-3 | CAIIGDKSSGNTIYF | TGTGCCATCATAGGGGACAAGAGCTCTGGAAACACCATATATTTT
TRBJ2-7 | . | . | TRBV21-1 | CASSARQGALRNLTLREQYF | TGTGCCAGCAGCGCACGACAGGGGGCGCTGCGGAACCTTACCTTACGCGAGCAGTACTTC
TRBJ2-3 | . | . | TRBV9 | CASSPRNTDTQYF | TGTGCCAGCAGCCCCCGAAACACAGATACGCAGTATTTT
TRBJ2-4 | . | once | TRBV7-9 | CASSQLAKNIQYF | TGTGCCAGCAGCCAGCTAGCCAAAAACATTCAGTACTTC
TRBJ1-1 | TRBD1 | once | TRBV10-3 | CAITADRAGTEAFF | TGTGCCATCACCGCGGACAGGGCCGGCACTGAAGCTTTCTTT
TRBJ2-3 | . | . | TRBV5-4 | CASSPGTSGVMDTQYF | TGTGCCAGCAGCCCCGGGACTTCAGGTGTGATGGATACGCAGTATTTT
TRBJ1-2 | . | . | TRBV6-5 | CASSRRLDTGYGYTF | TGTGCCAGCAGCCGGCGACTTGACACTGGTTATGGCTACACCTTC
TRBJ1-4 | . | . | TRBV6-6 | CASRRAPATNEKLFF | TGTGCCAGCAGGCGGGCCCCGGCAACTAATGAAAAACTGTTTTTT
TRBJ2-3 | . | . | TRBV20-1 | CSAERDTQYF | TGCAGTGCTGAAAGAGATACGCAGTATTTT
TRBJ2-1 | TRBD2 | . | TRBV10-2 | CASSEESSGGYYNEQFF | TGCGCCAGCAGTGAGGAGAGTAGCGGGGGCTACTACAATGAGCAGTTCTTC